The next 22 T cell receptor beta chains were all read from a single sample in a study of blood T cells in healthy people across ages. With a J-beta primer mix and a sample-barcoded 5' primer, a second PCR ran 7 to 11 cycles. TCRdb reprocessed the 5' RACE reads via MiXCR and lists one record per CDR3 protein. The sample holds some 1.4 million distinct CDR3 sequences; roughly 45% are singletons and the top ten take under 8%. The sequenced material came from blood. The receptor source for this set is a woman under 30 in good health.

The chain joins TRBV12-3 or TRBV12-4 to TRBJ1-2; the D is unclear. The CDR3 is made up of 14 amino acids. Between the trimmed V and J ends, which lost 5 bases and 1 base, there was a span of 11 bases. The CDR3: CASSLGLLNYGYTF. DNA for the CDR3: TGTGCCAGCAGTCTCGGGTTACTTAACTATGGCTACACCTTC.

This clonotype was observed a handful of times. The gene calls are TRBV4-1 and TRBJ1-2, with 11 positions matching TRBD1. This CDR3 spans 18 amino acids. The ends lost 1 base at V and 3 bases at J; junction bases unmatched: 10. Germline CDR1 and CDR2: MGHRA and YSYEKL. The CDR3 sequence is CASSQVRDRGNPHYGYTF. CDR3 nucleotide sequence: TGCGCCAGCAGCCAAGTCCGGGACAGGGGGAATCCACACTATGGCTACACCTTC.

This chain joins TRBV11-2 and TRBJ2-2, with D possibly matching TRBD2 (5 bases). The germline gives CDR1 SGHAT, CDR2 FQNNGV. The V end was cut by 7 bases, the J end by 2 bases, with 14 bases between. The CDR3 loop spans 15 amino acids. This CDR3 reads CASTIPSSNTGELFF. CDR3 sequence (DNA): TGTGCCAGCACCATTCCCTCTAGCAACACCGGGGAGCTGTTTTTT.

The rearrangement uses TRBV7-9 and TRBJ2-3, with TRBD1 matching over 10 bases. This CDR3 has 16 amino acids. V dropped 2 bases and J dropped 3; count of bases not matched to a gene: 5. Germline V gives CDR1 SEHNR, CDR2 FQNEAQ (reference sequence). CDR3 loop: CASSLLSDRGTDTQYF. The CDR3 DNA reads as TGTGCCAGCAGCTTATTATCGGACAGGGGGACAGATACGCAGTATTTT.

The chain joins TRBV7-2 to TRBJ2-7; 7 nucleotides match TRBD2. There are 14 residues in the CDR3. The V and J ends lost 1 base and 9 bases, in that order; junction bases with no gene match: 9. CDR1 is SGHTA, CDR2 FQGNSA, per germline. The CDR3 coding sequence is TGTGCCAGCAGCTTAGGACTAGCTAACTCCGGGCAGTACTTC. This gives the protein CASSLGLANSGQYF.

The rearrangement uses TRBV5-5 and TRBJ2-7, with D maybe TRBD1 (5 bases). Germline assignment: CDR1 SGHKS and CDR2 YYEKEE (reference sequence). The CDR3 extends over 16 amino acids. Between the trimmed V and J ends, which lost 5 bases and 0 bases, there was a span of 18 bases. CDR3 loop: CASSTEQALGSYEQYF. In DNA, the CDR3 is TGTGCCAGCAGTACGGAACAGGCCCTTGGCTCCTACGAGCAGTACTTC.

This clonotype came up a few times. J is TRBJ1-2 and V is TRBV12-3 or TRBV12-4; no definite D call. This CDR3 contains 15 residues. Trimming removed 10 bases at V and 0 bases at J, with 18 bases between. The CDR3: CATERWTEANYGYTF. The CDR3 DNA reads TGTGCCACCGAACGATGGACTGAGGCTAACTATGGCTACACCTTC.

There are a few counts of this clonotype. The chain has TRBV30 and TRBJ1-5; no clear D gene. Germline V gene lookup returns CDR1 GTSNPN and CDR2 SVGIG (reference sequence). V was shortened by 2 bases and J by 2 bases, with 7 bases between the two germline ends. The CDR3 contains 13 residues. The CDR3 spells CAWSKGGNQPQHF. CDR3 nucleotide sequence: TGTGCCTGGAGTAAGGGAGGCAATCAGCCCCAGCATTTT.

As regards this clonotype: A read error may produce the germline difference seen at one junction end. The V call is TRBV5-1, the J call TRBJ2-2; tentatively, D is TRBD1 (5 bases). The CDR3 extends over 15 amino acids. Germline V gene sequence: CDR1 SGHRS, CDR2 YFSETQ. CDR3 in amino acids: CASSFSQGNTRELFF. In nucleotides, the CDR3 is TGCGCCAGCAGCTTTTCCCAGGGTAACACCAGGGAGCTGTTTTTT.

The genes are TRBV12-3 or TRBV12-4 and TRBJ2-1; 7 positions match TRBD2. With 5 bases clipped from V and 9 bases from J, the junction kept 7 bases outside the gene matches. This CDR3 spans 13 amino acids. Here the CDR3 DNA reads TGTGCCAGCAGTCAGACTAGCACGGGTGAGCAGTTCTTC. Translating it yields CASSQTSTGEQFF.

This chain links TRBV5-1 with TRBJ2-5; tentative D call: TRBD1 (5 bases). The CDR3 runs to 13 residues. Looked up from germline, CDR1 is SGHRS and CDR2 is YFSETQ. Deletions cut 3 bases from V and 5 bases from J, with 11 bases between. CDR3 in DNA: TGCGCCAGCAGCTGGATCGCAGGGGAGACCCAGTACTTC. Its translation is CASSWIAGETQYF. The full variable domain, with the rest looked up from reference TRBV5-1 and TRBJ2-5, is KAGVTQTPRYLIKTRGQQVTLSCSPISGHRSVSWYQQTPGQGLQFLFEYFSETQRNKGNFPGRFSGRQFSNSRSEMNVSTLELGDSALYLCASSWIAGETQYFGPGTRLLVL.

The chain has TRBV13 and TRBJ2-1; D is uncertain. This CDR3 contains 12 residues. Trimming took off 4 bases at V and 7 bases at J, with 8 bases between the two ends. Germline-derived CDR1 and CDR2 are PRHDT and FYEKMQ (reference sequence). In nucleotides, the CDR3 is TGTGCCAGCAGCTCTTACCTTAATGAGCAGTTCTTC. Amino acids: CASSSYLNEQFF.

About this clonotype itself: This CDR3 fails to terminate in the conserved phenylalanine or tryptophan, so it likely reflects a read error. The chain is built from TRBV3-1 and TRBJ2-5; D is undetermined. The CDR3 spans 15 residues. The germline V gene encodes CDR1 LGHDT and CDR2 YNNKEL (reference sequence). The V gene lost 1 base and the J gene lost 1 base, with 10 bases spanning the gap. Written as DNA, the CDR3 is TGTGCCAGCAGCCAAGGCCGGAGCGTCCAAGAGACCCAGTACTTA. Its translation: CASSQGRSVQETQYL.

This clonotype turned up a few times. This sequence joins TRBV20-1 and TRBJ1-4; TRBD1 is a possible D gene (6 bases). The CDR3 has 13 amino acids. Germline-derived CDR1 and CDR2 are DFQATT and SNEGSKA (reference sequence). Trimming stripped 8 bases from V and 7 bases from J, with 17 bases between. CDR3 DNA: TGCAGTTTTTGGGAGTCCAGGGGTGAAAAACTGTTTTTT. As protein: CSFWESRGEKLFF.

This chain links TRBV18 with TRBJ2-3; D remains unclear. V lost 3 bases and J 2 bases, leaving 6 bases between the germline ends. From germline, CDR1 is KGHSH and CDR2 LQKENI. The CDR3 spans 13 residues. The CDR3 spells CASSPLNTDTQYF. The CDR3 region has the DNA TGTGCCAGCTCACCCCTTAACACAGATACGCAGTATTTT.

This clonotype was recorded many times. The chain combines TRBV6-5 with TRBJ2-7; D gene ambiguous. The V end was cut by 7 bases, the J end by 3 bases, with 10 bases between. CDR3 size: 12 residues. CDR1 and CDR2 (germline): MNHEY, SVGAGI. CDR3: CASKSGGYEQYF. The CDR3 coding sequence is TGTGCCAGCAAGTCAGGTGGCTACGAGCAGTACTTC.

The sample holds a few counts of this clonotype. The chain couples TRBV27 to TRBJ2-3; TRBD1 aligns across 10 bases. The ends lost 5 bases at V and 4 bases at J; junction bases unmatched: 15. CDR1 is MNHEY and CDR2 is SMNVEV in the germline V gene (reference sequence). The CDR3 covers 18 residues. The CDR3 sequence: CASSVWGWTGGRPDTQYF. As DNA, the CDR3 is TGTGCCAGCAGTGTATGGGGTTGGACAGGGGGAAGGCCAGATACGCAGTATTTT.

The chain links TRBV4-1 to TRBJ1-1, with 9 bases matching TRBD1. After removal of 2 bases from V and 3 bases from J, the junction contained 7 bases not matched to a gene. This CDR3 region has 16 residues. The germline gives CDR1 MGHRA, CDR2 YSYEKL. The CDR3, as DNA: TGCGCCAGCAGCCAACTTTTCCGGGACAGGGACACTGAAGCTTTCTTT. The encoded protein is CASSQLFRDRDTEAFF.

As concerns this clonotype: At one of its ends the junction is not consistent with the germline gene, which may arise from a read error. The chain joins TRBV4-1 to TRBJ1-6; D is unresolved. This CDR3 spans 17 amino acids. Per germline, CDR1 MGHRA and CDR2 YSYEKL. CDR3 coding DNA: TGCGCCAGCAGCCAAGATCGCCAGGCTGTGACTCGTTCAGCCCTCCACTTT. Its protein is CASSQDRQAVTRSALHF.

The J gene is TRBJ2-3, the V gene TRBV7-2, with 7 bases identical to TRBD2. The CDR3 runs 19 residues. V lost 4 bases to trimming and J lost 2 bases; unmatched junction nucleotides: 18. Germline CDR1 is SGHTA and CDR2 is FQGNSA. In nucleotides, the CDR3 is TGTGCCAGCAGCTCCCCGCCGGGGACCCAGCGGGGCATCACAGATACGCAGTATTTT. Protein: CASSSPPGTQRGITDTQYF. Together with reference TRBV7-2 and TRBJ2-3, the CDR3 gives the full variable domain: GAGVSQSPSNKVTEKGKDVELRCDPISGHTALYWYRQSLGQGLEFLIYFQGNSAPDKSGLPSDRFSAERTGGSVSTLTIQRTQQEDSAVYLCASSSPPGTQRGITDTQYFGPGTRLTVL.

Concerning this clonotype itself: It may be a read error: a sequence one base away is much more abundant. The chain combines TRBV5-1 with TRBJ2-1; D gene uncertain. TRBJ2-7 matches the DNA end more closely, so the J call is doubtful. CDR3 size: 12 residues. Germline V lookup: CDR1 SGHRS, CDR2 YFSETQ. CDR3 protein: CASSFIDNEQYF. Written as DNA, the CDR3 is TGCGCCAGCAGCTTCATTGATAATGAGCAGTACTTC.

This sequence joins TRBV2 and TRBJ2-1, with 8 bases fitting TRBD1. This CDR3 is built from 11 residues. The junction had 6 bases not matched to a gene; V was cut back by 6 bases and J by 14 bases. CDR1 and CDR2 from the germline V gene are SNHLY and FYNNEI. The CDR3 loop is CASSPGTGEFF. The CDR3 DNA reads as TGTGCCAGCAGCCCCGGGACAGGCGAGTTCTTC.